This T cell receptor beta chain was sequenced for a study of blood T cells in healthy people across ages. V trimming: 1 base; J trimming: 7 bases; junction bases outside the gene matches: 9. The CDR3 has 16 amino acids. Germline V lookup: CDR1 SGHVS, CDR2 FQNEAQ. At least ten counts were recorded for this clonotype. Together with a sample-barcoded 5' primer, a J-beta primer mix was included in a second PCR lasting roughly 6 to 12 cycles. TCRdb itself ran the 5' RACE reads through MiXCR, one entry per CDR3 protein. In the table there are hundreds of thousands of distinct CDR3 sequences, approximately 30% of which are singletons.

The specimen was blood. The receptor was isolated from a woman aged 80 or over in good health. The chain recombines TRBV7-8 with TRBJ2-1; 8 bases fit TRBD1. The CDR3 sequence: CASSLGRDRRRNEQFF. In nucleotides, the CDR3 is TGTGCCAGCAGCTTAGGCAGGGACAGGAGACGGAATGAGCAGTTCTTC.